The 30 T cell receptor beta chains given below trace back to one sample, sequenced in a study of T cell responses to AZD1222 COVID-19 vaccine. Profiling relied on immunoSEQ multiplex PCR, and the TCRdb table lists in-frame clones only, not all of them. The sample yields tens of thousands of clones, about 88% seen once. This material consisted of peripheral blood, taken on day 0 of AZD1222 vaccination. The receptors stem from an adult in good health.

CDR3: CASSSFRSGRAGDTGELFF. The CDR3 nucleotides are TGTGCCAGCAGCTCCTTTCGCAGCGGGAGGGCTGGGGACACCGGGGAGCTGTTTTTT. The rearrangement uses TRBV7-2 and TRBJ2-2; 10 bases are a match to TRBD2. J gave up 3 bases and V 4 bases, and 14 bases lay outside the gene matches. The CDR3 has 19 amino acids. Germline values: CDR1 SGHTA, CDR2 FQGNSA.

The V call is TRBV5-1, the J call TRBJ2-4, with D tentatively TRBD2 (6 bases). The CDR3 is 16 amino acids. Trimming took off 0 bases at V and 1 base at J, with 11 bases between the two ends. Germline V gene lookup returns CDR1 SGHRS and CDR2 YFSETQ. The CDR3 nucleotides read TGCGCCAGCAGCTTGGGAGTTGGGAGGGCCAAAAACATTCAGTACTTC. It specifies CASSLGVGRAKNIQYF.

The sample holds a few counts of this clone. The chain links TRBV7-6 to TRBJ2-3; perhaps TRBD2 as D (5 bases). Germline assignment: CDR1 SGHVS and CDR2 FNYEAQ. The germline V and J ends were trimmed by 3 bases and 2 bases, with 12 bases remaining between them. CDR3 length: 15 residues. This CDR3 reads CASSFTGWYTDTQYF. Here the CDR3 DNA reads TGTGCCAGCAGCTTCACGGGGTGGTACACAGATACGCAGTATTTT. The whole variable domain, remainder taken from reference TRBV7-6 and TRBJ2-3, is GAGVSQSPRYKVTKRGQDVALRCDPISGHVSLYWYRQALGQGPEFLTYFNYEAQQDKSGLPNDRFSAERPEGSISTLTIQRTEQRDSAMYRCASSFTGWYTDTQYFGPGTRLTVL.

V and J are TRBV29-1 and TRBJ1-2; the D gene is possibly TRBD1 (5 bases). The CDR3 has 11 amino acids. The V gene lost 4 bases and the J gene lost 11 bases, with 14 bases spanning the gap. The germline V gene encodes CDR1 SQVTM and CDR2 ANQGSEA. In nucleotides, the CDR3 is TGCAGCGTTGGGGACCTCGTCTTATACACCTTC. Residues: CSVGDLVLYTF.

The V and J genes are TRBV5-1 and TRBJ2-7; a weak D match, TRBD1 (6 bases). This CDR3 has 15 residues. CDR1 is SGHRS and CDR2 is YFSETQ in the germline V gene. Trimming stripped 0 bases from V and 6 bases from J, with 16 bases between. The CDR3 reads CASSLGRLLGGEQYF. CDR3 nucleotides: TGCGCCAGCAGCTTGGGTAGGTTATTAGGGGGCGAGCAGTACTTC.

The chain combines TRBV6-5 with TRBJ1-3; no clear D. V was shortened by 10 bases and J by 0 bases, with 13 bases between the two germline ends. Germline V gene data show CDR1 as MNHEY and CDR2 as SVGAGI. CDR3 length: 14 amino acids. As DNA, the CDR3 is TGTGCCACCATGCGAGATAACTCTGGAAACACCATATATTTT. This encodes CATMRDNSGNTIYF.

The chain carries TRBV27 and TRBJ2-3, with D unclear. With 2 bases removed from V and 7 bases from J, the gap between germline ends came to 19 bases. Germline V gives CDR1 MNHEY, CDR2 SMNVEV (reference sequence). The CDR3 totals 16 residues. As DNA, the CDR3 is TGTGCCAGCAGTTTAACCGGGCCACCTTTGGGTCATACGCAGTATTTT. This gives the protein CASSLTGPPLGHTQYF.

The chain is built from TRBV24-1 and TRBJ1-2; D is possibly TRBD1 (5 bases). Germline loops: CDR1 KGHDR, CDR2 SFDVKD. Trimming stripped 6 bases from V and 8 bases from J, with 18 bases between. CDR3 length: 14 amino acids. CDR3 sequence reads: CATSPRDSRRGYTF. In DNA form, the CDR3 reads TGTGCCACCAGTCCCCGGGACTCAAGGAGGGGCTACACCTTC.

The chain joins TRBV12-3 or TRBV12-4 to TRBJ2-5, with D perhaps matching TRBD2 (6 bases). The CDR3 sequence is 13 residues long. Between the trimmed V and J ends, which lost 5 bases and 4 bases, there was a span of 11 bases. The CDR3 protein is CASSPTRLETQYF. The CDR3 region has the DNA TGTGCCAGCAGTCCGACTAGATTAGAGACCCAGTACTTC.

The chain carries TRBV5-1 and TRBJ2-7, with TRBD1 matching 9 bases. The junction had 7 bases not matched to a gene; V was cut back by 0 bases and J by 3 bases. This CDR3 comprises 16 residues. Germline CDR1 is SGHRS and CDR2 is YFSETQ. The CDR3 here is CASSLGTGGMIYEQYF. The CDR3 region has the DNA TGCGCCAGCAGCTTGGGCACAGGGGGCATGATCTACGAGCAGTACTTC.

V gene TRBV4-2 combines with J gene TRBJ1-6; D remains ambiguous. Trimming took off 1 base at V and 8 bases at J, with 6 bases between the two ends. This CDR3 is built from 13 residues. Germline assignment: CDR1 LGHNA and CDR2 YNFKEQ. The CDR3 DNA reads TGTGCCAGCAGCCAAGGAGGTGATTCACCCCTCCACTTT. Translation: CASSQGGDSPLHF.

The V gene is TRBV19, the J gene TRBJ1-5; no clear D. This CDR3 is 12 amino acids long. Trimming pared 9 bases from V and 6 bases from J, leaving 12 bases between. CDR1 and CDR2 (germline): LNHDA, SQIVND (reference sequence). As DNA, the CDR3 is TGTGCCAGCAGCCCCCCGTTTCAGCCCCAGCATTTT. This gives the protein CASSPPFQPQHF.

V and J are TRBV5-1 and TRBJ2-7; TRBD1 matches at 11 bases. CDR1 SGHRS and CDR2 YFSETQ come from the germline V gene. The V and J ends lost 4 bases and 6 bases, in that order; junction bases with no gene match: 6. The CDR3 has 14 residues. The DNA of the CDR3 is TGCGCCAGCAGCCCCCGGACAGGGGGCGGCGAGCAGTACTTC. It specifies CASSPRTGGGEQYF.

The rearrangement links TRBV6-5 to TRBJ1-1; possible D gene TRBD1, 6 bases. V dropped 10 bases and J dropped 4 bases, with 16 bases sitting between them. Germline V gene sequence: CDR1 MNHEY, CDR2 SVGAGI. This CDR3 comprises 13 residues. The CDR3 DNA reads TGTGCCACCCTAGGCGGGGGCGGCACTGAAGCTTTCTTT. This sequence encodes CATLGGGGTEAFF.

The V gene is TRBV2, the J gene TRBJ1-5, with D perhaps matching TRBD1 (5 bases). Germline V gives CDR1 SNHLY, CDR2 FYNNEI. This CDR3 region has 15 residues. Trimming cost V 2 bases and J 7 bases, with 15 bases left between them. The CDR3 loop reads CASSEIRWGTQPQHF. CDR3 DNA: TGTGCCAGCAGTGAAATTCGGTGGGGGACCCAGCCCCAGCATTTT.

The rearrangement links TRBV28 to TRBJ2-7; D is ambiguous. Per germline, CDR1 MDHEN and CDR2 SYDVKM. The V and J ends lost 4 bases and 6 bases respectively, with 13 bases between them. The CDR3 loop spans 13 amino acids. The CDR3 DNA sequence: TGTGCCAGCAGTTCCGGACCTCTAGTCGAGCAGTACTTC. Translation: CASSSGPLVEQYF.

The chain joins TRBV7-6 to TRBJ2-5; the match to TRBD2 covers 8 bases. CDR3 length equals 16 residues. V was clipped by 5 bases and J by 2 bases; unmatched bases: 10. Per the germline V gene, CDR1 is SGHVS and CDR2 is FNYEAQ. DNA of the CDR3: TGTGCCAGCAGCCCCCGGATAGCGGGGAGACAAGAGACCCAGTACTTC. Protein sequence: CASSPRIAGRQETQYF.

The chain couples TRBV5-4 to TRBJ1-2; a weak D match, TRBD1 (6 bases). From germline, CDR1 is SGHNT and CDR2 YYREEE (reference sequence). Trimming cost V 2 bases and J 7 bases, with 18 bases left between them. The CDR3 extends over 15 amino acids. Written as DNA, the CDR3 is TGTGCCAGCAGCTTTTCAACAGGGATTTCAAGTGGCTACACCTTC. Amino acid sequence: CASSFSTGISSGYTF. The full variable domain, its missing parts supplied by reference TRBV5-4 and TRBJ1-2, is ETGVTQSPTHLIKTRGQQVTLRCSSQSGHNTVSWYQQALGQGPQFIFQYYREEENGRGNFPPRFSGLQFPNYSSELNVNALELDDSALYLCASSFSTGISSGYTFGSGTRLTVV.

This chain joins TRBV7-6 and TRBJ1-6, with D unresolved. Deletions cut 2 bases from V and 5 bases from J, with 10 bases between. The CDR3 length is 15 residues. The germline V gene has CDR1 SGHVS and CDR2 FNYEAQ. CDR3 DNA sequence: TGTGCCAGCAGCTTAAATTCAGCCAATAATTCACCCCTCCACTTT. It yields the protein CASSLNSANNSPLHF. The variable domain in full, completed from reference TRBV7-6 and TRBJ1-6, reads GAGVSQSPRYKVTKRGQDVALRCDPISGHVSLYWYRQALGQGPEFLTYFNYEAQQDKSGLPNDRFSAERPEGSISTLTIQRTEQRDSAMYRCASSLNSANNSPLHFGNGTRLTVT.

The CDR3 DNA sequence: TGTGCCAGCATTCCTATTGGACAGGGGGTGTACGAGCAGTACTTC. It codes for CASIPIGQGVYEQYF. J is TRBJ2-7 and V is TRBV28; 10 positions match TRBD1. The CDR3 totals 15 residues. Losses at the gene ends were 7 bases for V and 4 bases for J; bases not matched to a gene: 10. The V gene's germline CDR1 is MDHEN and CDR2 SYDVKM.

The chain has TRBV7-9 and TRBJ1-5; 7 positions match TRBD1. With 2 bases clipped from V and 6 bases from J, the junction kept 10 bases outside the gene matches. Germline V gene data show CDR1 as SEHNR and CDR2 as FQNEAQ (reference sequence). The CDR3 runs to 16 residues. Here the CDR3 DNA reads TGTGCCAGCAGCTTAATGGGCCAACAGGGGAGTCAGCCCCAGCATTTT. This encodes CASSLMGQQGSQPQHF.

J is TRBJ1-1 and V is TRBV2; D possibly corresponds to TRBD1 (5 bases). Trimming shortened V by 6 bases and J by 4 bases, and 12 bases separated the two germline ends. This CDR3 is 13 amino acids long. Germline loops: CDR1 SNHLY, CDR2 FYNNEI. CDR3: CASRSGLGTEAFF. The CDR3 DNA reads as TGTGCCAGCAGATCAGGGTTGGGCACTGAAGCTTTCTTT. Filled out from reference TRBV2 and TRBJ1-1, the complete variable domain reads EPEVTQTPSHQVTQMGQEVILRCVPISNHLYFYWYRQILGQKVEFLVSFYNNEISEKSEIFDDQFSVERPDGSNFTLKIRSTKLEDSAMYFCASRSGLGTEAFFGQGTRLTVV.

The CDR3 loop reads CASRSETGSDEQYF. The CDR3 DNA is TGTGCCAGCAGGTCCGAGACAGGGTCAGACGAGCAGTACTTC. The J gene is TRBJ2-7, the V gene TRBV27; 7 nucleotides match TRBD1. J gave up 5 bases and V 6 bases, and 10 bases lay outside the gene matches. Germline values: CDR1 MNHEY, CDR2 SMNVEV (reference sequence). There are 14 residues in the CDR3.

The chain has TRBV6-4 and TRBJ2-3; unclear D gene. CDR1 MRHNA and CDR2 SNTAGT come from the germline V gene. The CDR3 covers 12 residues. V was pared by 5 bases and J by 7 bases, with 10 bases between. In DNA, the CDR3 is TGTGCCAGCAGTTCCGGACCCTATACGCAGTATTTT. This translates into CASSSGPYTQYF.

The V gene is TRBV28, the J gene TRBJ2-7, with 8 bases lining up with TRBD2. With 6 bases clipped from V and 3 bases from J, the junction kept 10 bases outside the gene matches. Germline V CDR1 and CDR2: MDHEN, SYDVKM. This CDR3 is 15 amino acids long. The CDR3 DNA is TGTGCCAGCAGAACGGCAAGCGGGAGTGTCTACGAGCAGTACTTC. This codes for CASRTASGSVYEQYF.

This chain connects TRBV11-2 to TRBJ1-1; D not certain. The germline CDR1 and CDR2 sequences are SGHAT and FQNNGV. This CDR3 comprises 13 residues. Trimming shortened V by 5 bases and J by 0 bases, and 7 bases separated the two germline ends. CDR3 DNA: TGTGCCAGCAGCCCCCAGGTGAACACTGAAGCTTTCTTT. This codes for CASSPQVNTEAFF.

The chain uses TRBV7-9 and TRBJ2-7, with 8 bases matching TRBD2. J gave up 4 bases and V 5 bases, and 7 bases lay outside the gene matches. Germline V gene data show CDR1 as SEHNR and CDR2 as FQNEAQ (reference sequence). This CDR3 is built from 14 residues. DNA of the CDR3: TGTGCCAGCAGCCTTCGGACTAGCCTTTACGAGCAGTACTTC. Residues: CASSLRTSLYEQYF.

This sequence joins TRBV5-1 and TRBJ1-1; 7 bases line up with TRBD1. Trimming at V came to 1 base and at J to 4 bases, leaving 4 bases not matched to a gene. This CDR3 has 14 residues. The germline V gene has CDR1 SGHRS and CDR2 YFSETQ. CDR3 DNA: TGCGCCAGCAGCTTGACAGGGGTGACCACTGAAGCTTTCTTT. Its protein product is CASSLTGVTTEAFF.

This chain links TRBV28 with TRBJ2-1, with a weak D call TRBD1 (6 bases). CDR3 length: 13 residues. Germline CDR1 MDHEN, CDR2 SYDVKM. Trimming removed 5 bases at V and 5 bases at J, with 10 bases between. The CDR3 region is CASSPDRNNEQFF. DNA for the CDR3: TGTGCCAGCAGTCCTGACAGGAACAATGAGCAGTTCTTC.

The chain links TRBV5-3 to TRBJ2-7, with 7 bases matching TRBD1. TRBV5-3 is recorded as an ORF, its role being uncertain. The CDR3 loop spans 15 amino acids. V lost 4 bases, J lost 9 bases, and 16 bases stayed unmatched. CDR3 in DNA: TGTGCCAGAAGCGGTCGACAGGGCCTGACAGTCGCGCAGTACTTC. It yields the protein CARSGRQGLTVAQYF.